This T cell receptor (beta chain) is drawn from a study of control samples from healthy donors and cancer patients. This clone was recorded once. Sequencing used immunoSEQ multiplex PCR; TCRdb keeps in-frame clones, though not all of them. The table lists over 120,000 clones, around 94% of them singletons. Germline assignment: CDR1 SGHAT and CDR2 FQNNGV. The ends lost 4 bases at V and 8 bases at J; junction bases unmatched: 7. There are 16 residues in the CDR3. The receptor's source is a man in his 60s with colorectal cancer. Sequencing was carried out using PBMCs. This rearrangement joins TRBV11-2 to TRBJ2-3; 15 bases match TRBD2. CDR3 bases: TGTGCCAGCAGCTCATGGACTAGCGGGGGGGCAGGTACGCAGTATTTT. Residues: CASSSWTSGGAGTQYF.